This T cell receptor beta chain was sequenced during a study of OX40 agonist ivuxolimab in advanced cancers. V shed 5 bases, J shed 8 bases, and the junction held 8 bases outside the gene matches. The CDR3 has 13 amino acids. The germline gives CDR1 MDHEN, CDR2 SYDVKM. Clones were read by immunoSEQ multiplex PCR, and TCRdb kept only the in-frame ones, dropping some. The table includes about 60,000 clones, over 85% detected once. Sequenced material: CD4+ or CD8+ T cells sorted from blood, taken in a trial of the OX40 agonist ivuxolimab. The chain joins TRBV28 to TRBJ1-2; 7 bases are shared with TRBD1. The sequence came from an adult with an advanced solid tumor such as melanoma, head and neck, liver or kidney cancer. DNA of the CDR3: TGTGCCAGCAGTAATACAGGGGAGTGGGGCTACACCTTC. As protein: CASSNTGEWGYTF.